The table lists the clone carrying this TCR beta chain with many counts. The sample is drawn from a study of CD8+CD57+ T cells in acquired aplastic anemia. Study at large: An average of roughly 3 ug of DNA was obtained from sorted CD4+ and CD8+ cells.

Genomic DNA, serving as template, underwent TCR beta VDJ and CDR3 profiling. TCRdb processed the reads anew with MiXCR; each CDR3 protein has one entry. The sample comprises 200,000 to 250,000 distinct CDR3 sequences, 34% of which are singletons, and roughly 1.1% rests with the top ten. What was sequenced was sorted CD4+, CD8+, or CD8+CD57+ T cells (not recorded which) from PBMCs. The receptor comes from a human donor in good health, serving as a control.

The chain's CDR3 is CAISDRDSRGEQYF. In DNA, the CDR3 is TGTGCCATCAGTGACCGGGACTCCCGCGGCGAGCAGTACTTC. The chain couples TRBV10-3 to TRBJ2-7; D possibly corresponds to TRBD2 (6 bases). Between the trimmed V and J ends, which lost 3 bases and 6 bases, there was a span of 15 bases. Germline CDR1 ENHRY, CDR2 SYGVKD. The CDR3 totals 14 residues.